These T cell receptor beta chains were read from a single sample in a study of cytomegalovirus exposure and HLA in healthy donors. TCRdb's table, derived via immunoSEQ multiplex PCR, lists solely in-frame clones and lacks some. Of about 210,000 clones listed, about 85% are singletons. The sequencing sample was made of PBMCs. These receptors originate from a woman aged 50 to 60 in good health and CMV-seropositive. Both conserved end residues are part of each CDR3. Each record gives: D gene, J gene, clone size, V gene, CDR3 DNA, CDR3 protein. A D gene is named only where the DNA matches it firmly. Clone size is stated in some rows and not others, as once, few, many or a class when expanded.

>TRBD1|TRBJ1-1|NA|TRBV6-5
TGTGCCAGCAGTTACCTGACAGGGGGCACTGAAGCTTTCTTT
CASSYLTGGTEAFF
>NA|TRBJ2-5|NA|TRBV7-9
TGTGCCAGCAGCTTCGGCGGTAGGGAGACCCAGTACTTC
CASSFGGRETQYF
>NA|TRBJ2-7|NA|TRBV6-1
TGTGCCAGCTCAACTATTCAGCAGGGCGAGCAGTACTTC
CASSTIQQGEQYF
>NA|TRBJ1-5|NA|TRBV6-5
TGTGCCAGCAGTGGCGGGGGGACTAGCAATCAGCCCCAGCATTTT
CASSGGGTSNQPQHF
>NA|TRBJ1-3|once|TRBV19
TGTGCCAGTGGCCGCGGAAACACCATATATTTT
CASGRGNTIYF
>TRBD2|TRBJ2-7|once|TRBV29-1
TGCAGCGTAGGGACTAGCGGGGACATCTACGAGCAGTACTTC
CSVGTSGDIYEQYF
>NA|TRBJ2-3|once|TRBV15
TGTGCCACCAGCAGGGAGGACCCAGGCACAGATACGCAGTATTTT
CATSREDPGTDTQYF
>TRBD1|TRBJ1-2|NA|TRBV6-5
TGTGCCAGCAGCTCACAGGGGGAAAACTATGGCTACACCTTC
CASSSQGENYGYTF
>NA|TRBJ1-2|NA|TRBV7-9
TGTGCCAGCAGCTTCTCGGGGGACGGGGGCTACACCTTC
CASSFSGDGGYTF
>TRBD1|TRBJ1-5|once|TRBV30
TGTGCCTGGAGTGGACAGGGGCCCAATCAGCCCCAGCATTTT
CAWSGQGPNQPQHF
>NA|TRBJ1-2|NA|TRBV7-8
TGTGCCAGCAGCTTTGACCGGGGGGCGGGAGGCTACACCTTC
CASSFDRGAGGYTF
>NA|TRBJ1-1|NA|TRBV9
TGTGCCAGCAGCCCCCAGATGAACACTGAAGCTTTCTTT
CASSPQMNTEAFF
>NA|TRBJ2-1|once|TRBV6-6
TGTGCCAGCAGCCGGGGGTGGGGGGACCCCTACAATGAGCAGTTCTTC
CASSRGWGDPYNEQFF
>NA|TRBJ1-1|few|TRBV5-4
TGTGCCAGCAGGGGCCGCGGGACTGAAGCTTTCTTT
CASRGRGTEAFF
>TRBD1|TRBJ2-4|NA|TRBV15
TGTGCCACCAGCAGAGCCCCCTCCGGGACAGGACGGAACATTCAGTACTTC
CATSRAPSGTGRNIQYF
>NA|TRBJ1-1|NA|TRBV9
TGTGCCAGCAGCGCCCGGACAGTTAACACTGAAGCTTTCTTT
CASSARTVNTEAFF
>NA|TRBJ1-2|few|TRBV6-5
TGTGCCAGCAAATCACCGACAGACTATGGCTACACCTTC
CASKSPTDYGYTF
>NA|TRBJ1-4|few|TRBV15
TGTGCCACCAGCGGTAGGAGGAATGAAAAACTGTTTTTT
CATSGRRNEKLFF
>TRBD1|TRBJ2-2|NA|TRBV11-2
TGTGCCAGCAGCCCCCGGGACAGCACGAACACCGGGGAGCTGTTTTTT
CASSPRDSTNTGELFF
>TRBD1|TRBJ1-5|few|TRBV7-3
TGTGCCAGCAGCCCAAGCGGACAGGACAATCAGCCCCAGCATTTT
CASSPSGQDNQPQHF
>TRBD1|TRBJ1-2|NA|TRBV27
TGTGCCAGCAGTCGCGACAGGGGTAACTATGGCTACACCTTC
CASSRDRGNYGYTF
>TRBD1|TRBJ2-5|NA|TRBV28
TGTGCCAGCACTACAGGGGGCGCCGAACTTACGGAGACCCAGTACTTC
CASTTGGAELTETQYF
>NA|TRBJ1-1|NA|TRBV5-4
TGTGCCAGCAGACAAAACCCGGAAGCTTTCTTT
CASRQNPEAFF
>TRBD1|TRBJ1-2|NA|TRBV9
TGTGCCAGCAGCGCCGACAGGGGCTATGGCTACACCTTC
CASSADRGYGYTF
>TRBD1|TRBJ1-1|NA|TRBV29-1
TGCAGCGTCACCGGACAGGGGGCAGGGGCTGAAGCTTTCTTT
CSVTGQGAGAEAFF
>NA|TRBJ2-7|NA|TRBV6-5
TGTGCCAGCAGTGGGGGGTGGTACGAGCAGTACTTC
CASSGGWYEQYF
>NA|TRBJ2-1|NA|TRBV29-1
TGCAGCGTTCGGACAACATCCTACAATGAGCAGTTCTTC
CSVRTTSYNEQFF
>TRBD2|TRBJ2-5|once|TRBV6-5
TGTGCCAGCAGTACGACTAGCGGGGGGGCGGGGACCCAGTACTTC
CASSTTSGGAGTQYF
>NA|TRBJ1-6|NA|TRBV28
TGTGCCAGCAGCTCCCCGGAGGTTAATTCACCCCTCCACTTT
CASSSPEVNSPLHF
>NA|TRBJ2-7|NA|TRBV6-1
TGTGCCAGCAGGGAACCCAGGGGAGCCTACGAGCAGTACTTC
CASREPRGAYEQYF
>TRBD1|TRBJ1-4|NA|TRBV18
TGTGCCAGCTCACCACTCGGACAGGGTCATGAAGCGACTAATGAAAAACTGTTTTTT
CASSPLGQGHEATNEKLFF
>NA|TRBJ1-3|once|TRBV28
TGTGCCAGCAGTTTTCAGGGGAACACCATATATTTT
CASSFQGNTIYF